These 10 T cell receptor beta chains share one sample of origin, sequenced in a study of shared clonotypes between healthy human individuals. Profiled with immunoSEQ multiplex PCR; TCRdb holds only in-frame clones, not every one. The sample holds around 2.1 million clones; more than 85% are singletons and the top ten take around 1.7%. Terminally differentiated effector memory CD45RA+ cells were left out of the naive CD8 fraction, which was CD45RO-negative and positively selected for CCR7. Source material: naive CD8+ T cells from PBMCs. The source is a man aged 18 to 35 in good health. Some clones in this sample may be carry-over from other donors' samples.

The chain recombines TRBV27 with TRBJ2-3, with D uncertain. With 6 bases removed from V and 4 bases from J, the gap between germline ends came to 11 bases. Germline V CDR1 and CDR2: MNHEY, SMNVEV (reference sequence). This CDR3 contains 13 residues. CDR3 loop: CASSPRSADTQYF. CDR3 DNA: TGTGCCAGCAGCCCGAGAAGCGCAGATACGCAGTATTTT.

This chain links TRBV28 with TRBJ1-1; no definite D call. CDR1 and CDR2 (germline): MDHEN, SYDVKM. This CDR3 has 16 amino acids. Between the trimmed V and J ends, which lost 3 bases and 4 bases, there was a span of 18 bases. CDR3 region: CASSFLRNRVGTEAFF. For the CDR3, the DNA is TGTGCCAGCAGTTTCCTCCGTAACCGGGTGGGCACTGAAGCTTTCTTT.

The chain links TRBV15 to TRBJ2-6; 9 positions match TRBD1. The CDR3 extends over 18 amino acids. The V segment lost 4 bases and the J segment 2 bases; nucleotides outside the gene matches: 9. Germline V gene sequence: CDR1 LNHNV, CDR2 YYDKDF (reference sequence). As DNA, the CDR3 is TGTGCCACCAGCAAAGGCTGGGACAGGGAGGCTGGGGCCAACGTCCTGACTTTC. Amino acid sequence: CATSKGWDREAGANVLTF.

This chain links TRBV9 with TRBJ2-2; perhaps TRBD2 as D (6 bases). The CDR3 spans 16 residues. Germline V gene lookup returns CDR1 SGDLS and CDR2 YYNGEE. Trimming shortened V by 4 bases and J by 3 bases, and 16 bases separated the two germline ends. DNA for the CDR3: TGTGCCAGCAGCTCCGGGGGAGGAGAGGACACCGGGGAGCTGTTTTTT. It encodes CASSSGGGEDTGELFF.

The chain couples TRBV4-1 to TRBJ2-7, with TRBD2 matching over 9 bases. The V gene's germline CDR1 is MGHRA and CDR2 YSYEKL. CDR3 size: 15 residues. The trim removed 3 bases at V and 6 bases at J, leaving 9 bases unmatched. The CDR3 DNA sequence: TGCGCCAGCAGCCATAGCGGGGGCCCGCGAGGCGAGCAGTACTTC. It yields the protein CASSHSGGPRGEQYF.

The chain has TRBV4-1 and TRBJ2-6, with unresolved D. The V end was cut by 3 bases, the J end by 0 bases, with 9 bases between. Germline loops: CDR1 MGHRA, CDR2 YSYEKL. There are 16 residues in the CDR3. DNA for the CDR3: TGCGCCAGCAGCCAGAATCACATCTCTGGGGCCAACGTCCTGACTTTC. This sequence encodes CASSQNHISGANVLTF.

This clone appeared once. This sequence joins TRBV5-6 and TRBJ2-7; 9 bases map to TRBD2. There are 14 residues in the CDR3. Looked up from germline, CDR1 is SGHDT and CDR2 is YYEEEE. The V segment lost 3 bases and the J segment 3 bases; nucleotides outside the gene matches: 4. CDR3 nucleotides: TGTGCCAGCAGCTCCAGCGGGAGGAACTACGAGCAGTACTTC. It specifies CASSSSGRNYEQYF.

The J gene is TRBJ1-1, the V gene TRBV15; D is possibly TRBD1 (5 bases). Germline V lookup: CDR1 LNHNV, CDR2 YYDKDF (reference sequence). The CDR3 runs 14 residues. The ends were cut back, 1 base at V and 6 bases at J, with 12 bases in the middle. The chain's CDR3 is CATSRVQEDPEAFF. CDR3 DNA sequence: TGTGCCACCAGCAGAGTACAGGAGGACCCTGAAGCTTTCTTT.

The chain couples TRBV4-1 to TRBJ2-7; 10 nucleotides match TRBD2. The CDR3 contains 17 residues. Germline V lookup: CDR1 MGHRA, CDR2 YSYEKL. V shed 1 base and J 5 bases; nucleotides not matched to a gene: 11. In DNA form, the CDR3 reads TGCGCCAGCAGCCAAGTAGCGGGAGGCCTTCTTTCCAACGAGCAGTACTTC. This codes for CASSQVAGGLLSNEQYF.

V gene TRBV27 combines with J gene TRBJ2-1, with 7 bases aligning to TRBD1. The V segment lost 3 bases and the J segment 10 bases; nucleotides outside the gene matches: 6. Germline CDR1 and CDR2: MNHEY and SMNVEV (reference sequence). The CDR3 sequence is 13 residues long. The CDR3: CASSLLGQPEQFF. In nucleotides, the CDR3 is TGTGCCAGCAGTTTGTTGGGACAGCCGGAGCAGTTCTTC.